The clone carrying this T cell receptor beta chain was observed a few times. What it binds is unknown. The V and J ends lost 3 bases and 2 bases respectively, with 4 bases between them. Germline V CDR1 and CDR2: SEHNR, FQNEAQ (reference sequence). The CDR3 length is 12 residues. This record comes from a study of cytomegalovirus exposure and HLA in healthy donors. Whole-study findings and limits: Researchers reported from a later analysis that most CMV-associated TCR beta chains appeared HLA-restricted.

PCR amplification relied on 60 Vbeta primers (plus 13 Jbeta primers). Measured with immunoSEQ multiplex PCR; TCRdb has only the in-frame clones, and not every one. The sample records over 95,000 clones, over 65% being singletons. The receptor's source is a woman aged 35 to 49 in good health and CMV-seropositive. V is TRBV7-9 and J is TRBJ1-1; D call uncertain. Material: PBMCs. CDR3 protein: CASSFTNTEAFF. The CDR3 coding sequence is TGTGCCAGCAGCTTTACAAACACTGAAGCTTTCTTT.